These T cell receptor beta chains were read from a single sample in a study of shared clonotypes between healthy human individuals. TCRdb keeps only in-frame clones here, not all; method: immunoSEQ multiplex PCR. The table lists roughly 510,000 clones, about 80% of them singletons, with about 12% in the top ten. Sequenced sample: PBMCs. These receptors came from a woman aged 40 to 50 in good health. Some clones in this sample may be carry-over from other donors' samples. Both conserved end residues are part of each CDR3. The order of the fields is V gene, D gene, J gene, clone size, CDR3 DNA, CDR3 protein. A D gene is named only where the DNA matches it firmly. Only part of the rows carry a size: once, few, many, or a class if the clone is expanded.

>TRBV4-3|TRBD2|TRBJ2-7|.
TGCGCCAGCAGCCCGGGACTAGCGGACTACGAGCAGTACTTC
CASSPGLADYEQYF
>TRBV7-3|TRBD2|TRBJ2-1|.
TGTGCCAGCAGCCGATTTATGACTCCCGCGGGAGACAATGAGCAGTTCTTC
CASSRFMTPAGDNEQFF
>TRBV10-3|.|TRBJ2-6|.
TGTGCCGCGGCGTTCAACAACGTCCTGACTTTC
CAAAFNNVLTF
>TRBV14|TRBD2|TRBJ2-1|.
TGTGCCAGCAGCCAAGATCGGGGGGACGTACAGTTCTTC
CASSQDRGDVQFF
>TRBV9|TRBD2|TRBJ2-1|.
TGTGCCAGCAGCGGACCGACTAGCGGGGGGGCCAATGAGCAGTTCTTC
CASSGPTSGGANEQFF
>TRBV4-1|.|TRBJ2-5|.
TGCGCCAGCAGCCAGGCCGGGACCCCACAAGAGACCCAGTACTTC
CASSQAGTPQETQYF
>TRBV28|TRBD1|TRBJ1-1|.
TGTGCCAGCAGACCGGGACAGGGGTGGACGAACACTGAAGCTTTCTTT
CASRPGQGWTNTEAFF
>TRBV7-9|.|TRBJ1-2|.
TGTGCCAGCAGCTCAAGCACGGGGACTAGGCGCTACACCTTC
CASSSSTGTRRYTF
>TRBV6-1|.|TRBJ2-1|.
TGTGCCAGCAGTGAAGCGCTCCGAAGGGGGAACAATGAGCAGTTCTTC
CASSEALRRGNNEQFF
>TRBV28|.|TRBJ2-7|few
TGTGCCAGCAGTTCCCCTAGGTCTCCCTACGAGCAGTACTTC
CASSSPRSPYEQYF
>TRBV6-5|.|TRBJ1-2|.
TGTGCCAGCAGTTACTCGTGGGGGCACCACTATGGCTACACCTTC
CASSYSWGHHYGYTF
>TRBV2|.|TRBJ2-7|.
TGTGCCAGCAGGCCGGGACTCGACTCCTACGAGCAGTACTTC
CASRPGLDSYEQYF
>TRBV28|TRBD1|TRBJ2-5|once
TGTGCCAGCAGTTCGACAGGGTTGGAGACCCAGTACTTC
CASSSTGLETQYF
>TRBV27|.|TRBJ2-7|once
TGTGCCAGCAGTTTATCGGTGGGTGTATACGAGCAGTACTTC
CASSLSVGVYEQYF
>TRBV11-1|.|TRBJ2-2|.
TGTGCCAGCAGAAATCTTCCCACCTCCAGGGGTTTCGGGGAGCTGTTTTTT
CASRNLPTSRGFGELFF
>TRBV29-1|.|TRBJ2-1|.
TGCAGCGTCAACAGGGGAGGCGATGAGCAGTTCTTC
CSVNRGGDEQFF
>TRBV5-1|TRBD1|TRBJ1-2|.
TGCGCCAGCAGCGACGTACAGGGGTATGGCTACACCTTC
CASSDVQGYGYTF
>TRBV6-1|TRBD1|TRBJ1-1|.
TGTGCCAGCAGTGAACTACGGACAGGGACCATGAACACTGAAGCTTTCTTT
CASSELRTGTMNTEAFF
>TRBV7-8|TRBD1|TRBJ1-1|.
TGTGCCAGCAGCGCCGGACAGGGGGCCAACACTGAAGCTTTCTTT
CASSAGQGANTEAFF
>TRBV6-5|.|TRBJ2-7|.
TGTGCCAGCAGTTACTCGAGGCAGGGATCGTACGAGCAGTACTTC
CASSYSRQGSYEQYF
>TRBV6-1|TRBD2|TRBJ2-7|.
TGTGCCAGCAGTGAACCGGTTAGCGGGAGGGTCTACGAGCAGTACTTC
CASSEPVSGRVYEQYF
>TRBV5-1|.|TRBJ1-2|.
TGCGCCAGCAGGTTGGGGGGGAACTATGGCTACACCTTC
CASRLGGNYGYTF
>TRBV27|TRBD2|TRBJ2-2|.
TGTGCCAGCAGTTCCGGGACTAGCGGAAACATTCACCGGGAGCTGTTTTTT
CASSSGTSGNIHRELFF
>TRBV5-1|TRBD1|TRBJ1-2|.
TGCGCCAGCAGGTACGGACAGGCCCCGGGTGATGGCTACACCTTC
CASRYGQAPGDGYTF
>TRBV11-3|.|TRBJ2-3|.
TGTGCCAGCAGCTTAGGGTCCCGTAGCACAGATACGCAGTATTTT
CASSLGSRSTDTQYF
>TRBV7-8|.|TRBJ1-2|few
TGTGCCAGCAGCTTAGCTTCGGGGGGCGCGAGAAATGGCTACACCTTC
CASSLASGGARNGYTF
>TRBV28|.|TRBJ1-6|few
TGTGCCAGCAGTTTTGTCACAGCCTATAATTCACCCCTCCACTTT
CASSFVTAYNSPLHF
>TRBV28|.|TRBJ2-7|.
TGTGCCAGCAGTTTTAGGTATTTTTACGAGCAGTACTTC
CASSFRYFYEQYF
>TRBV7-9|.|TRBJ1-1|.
TGTGCCAGCAGCTCGGACGTACGAGGGAACACTGAAGCTTTCTTT
CASSSDVRGNTEAFF
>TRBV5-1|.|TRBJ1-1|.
TGCGCCAGCAGCCTGCAGGGTGGTAGGACTGAAGCTTTCTTT
CASSLQGGRTEAFF
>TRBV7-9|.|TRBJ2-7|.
TGTGCCAGCAGCTTTACCCCCTCCCTTGGGTACGAGCAGTACTTC
CASSFTPSLGYEQYF
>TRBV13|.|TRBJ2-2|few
TGTGCCAGCACTTGGCAACAGGGTTCCGGGGAGCTGTTTTTT
CASTWQQGSGELFF
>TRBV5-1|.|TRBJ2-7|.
TGCGCCAGCAGCCACGGGACGAGGGACGAGCAGTACTTC
CASSHGTRDEQYF
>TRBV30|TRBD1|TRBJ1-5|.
TGTGCCTGGGCTGAAGGGGGCGCAGTCCGGCCCCAGCATTTT
CAWAEGGAVRPQHF
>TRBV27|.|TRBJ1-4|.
TGTGCCAGCAGTTTATCGTCAGGGGTCGACGAAAAACTGTTTTTT
CASSLSSGVDEKLFF
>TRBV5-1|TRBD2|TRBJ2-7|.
TGCGCCAGCAGCCCGGGACTAGCGGGAGCGAGTATCTACGAGCAGTACTTC
CASSPGLAGASIYEQYF
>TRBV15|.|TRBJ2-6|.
TGTGCCACCAGCAGTCCCGACAGGCCTGGGGCCAACGTCCTGACTTTC
CATSSPDRPGANVLTF
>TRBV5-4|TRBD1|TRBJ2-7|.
TGTGCCAGCAGCCAAGACAGGGGGCCGAGCGAGCAGTACTTC
CASSQDRGPSEQYF
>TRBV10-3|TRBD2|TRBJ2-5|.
TGTGCCATCAGTGGGGGACTAGCGGGAGTCGAGACCCAGTACTTC
CAISGGLAGVETQYF
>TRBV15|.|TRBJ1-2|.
TGTGCCACCAGCAGGAGGCGGAGTACGGCCGCTAACTATGGCTACACCTTC
CATSRRRSTAANYGYTF
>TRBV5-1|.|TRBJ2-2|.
TGCGCCAGCACCCTGGAGGGCACCGGGGAGCTGTTTTTT
CASTLEGTGELFF
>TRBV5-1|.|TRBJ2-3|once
TGCGCCAGCAGCCCACCCACCACAGATACGCAGTATTTT
CASSPPTTDTQYF
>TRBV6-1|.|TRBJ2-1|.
TGTGCCAGCAGCCTTGGGGCTGCAACCTACAATGAGCAGTTCTTC
CASSLGAATYNEQFF
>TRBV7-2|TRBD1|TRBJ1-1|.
TGTGCCAGCAGTCGAACTTCAGGGGGCGCGGGGTCAGCTTTCTTT
CASSRTSGGAGSAFF
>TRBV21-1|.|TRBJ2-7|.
TGTGCCAGCAGCAAGTTGTATCGGGGGGGAAAAACCTACGAGCAGTACTTC
CASSKLYRGGKTYEQYF
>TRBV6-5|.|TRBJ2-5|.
TGTGCCAGCAGTTACTCGGGGGGAGAGACCCAGTACTTC
CASSYSGGETQYF
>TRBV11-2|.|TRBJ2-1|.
TGTGCCAGCAGCTTAGATCCCGGCGGGCCCTCCTACAATGAGCAGTTCTTC
CASSLDPGGPSYNEQFF
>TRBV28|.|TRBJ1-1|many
TGTGCCAGCATACAGGGAGGCATGAACACTGAAGCTTTCTTT
CASIQGGMNTEAFF
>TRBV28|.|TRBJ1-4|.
TGTGCCAGCAGTTTGTGGAAGGATAATGAAAAACTGTTTTTT
CASSLWKDNEKLFF
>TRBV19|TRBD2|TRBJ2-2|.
TGTGCCAGTAACCGACTAGCGGGAGGTTGGCGCGGTGGGTCCGGGGAGCTGTTTTTT
CASNRLAGGWRGGSGELFF
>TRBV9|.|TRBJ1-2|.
TGTGCCAGCAGCGTAGGGACACGACCGGGCTACACCTTC
CASSVGTRPGYTF
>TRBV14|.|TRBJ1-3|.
TGTGCCAGCAGCCAAGTTTTCGGCATGGGAAACACCATATATTTT
CASSQVFGMGNTIYF
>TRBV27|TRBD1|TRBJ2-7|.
TGTGCCAGCAGTTGGGGACAGGGAGCTTATGAGCAGTACTTC
CASSWGQGAYEQYF